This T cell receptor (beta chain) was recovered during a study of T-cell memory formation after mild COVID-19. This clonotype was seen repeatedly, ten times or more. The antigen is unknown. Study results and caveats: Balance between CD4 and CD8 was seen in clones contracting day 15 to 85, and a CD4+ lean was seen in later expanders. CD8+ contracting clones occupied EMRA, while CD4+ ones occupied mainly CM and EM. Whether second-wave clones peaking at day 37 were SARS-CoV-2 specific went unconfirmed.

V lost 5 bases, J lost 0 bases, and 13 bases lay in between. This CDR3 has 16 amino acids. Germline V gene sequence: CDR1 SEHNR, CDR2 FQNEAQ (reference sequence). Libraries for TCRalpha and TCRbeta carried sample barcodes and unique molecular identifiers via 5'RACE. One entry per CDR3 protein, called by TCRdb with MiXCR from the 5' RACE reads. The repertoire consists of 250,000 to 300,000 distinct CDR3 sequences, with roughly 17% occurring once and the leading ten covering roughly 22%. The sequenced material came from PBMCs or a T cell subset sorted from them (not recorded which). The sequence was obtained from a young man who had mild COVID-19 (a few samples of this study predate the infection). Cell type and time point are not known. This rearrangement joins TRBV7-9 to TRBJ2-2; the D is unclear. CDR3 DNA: TGTGCCAGCAGCCCAGTCGGGCGAGCGAACACCGGGGAGCTGTTTTTT. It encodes CASSPVGRANTGELFF.